There are a few counts of the clone carrying this T cell receptor beta chain. Antigen: not known. Run at survey level, the immunoSEQ assay was version v3.0. Method: immunoSEQ multiplex PCR; TCRdb's copy keeps in-frame clones and lacks some. The data show 15,000 to 20,000 clones, 70% to 90% seen once. The data stem from a study of long-term antiretroviral therapy in people with HIV. From germline, CDR1 is SGHAT and CDR2 FQNNGV. This CDR3 contains 13 residues. The V end was cut by 2 bases, the J end by 4 bases, with 8 bases between. Study outcomes and limitations: The study found that diversity rose after ART but stayed below transplant donor controls.

People in the study who had HIV all got their treatment in the United States. About 1-10 million cryopreserved PBMC were held in samples before DNA extraction. The receptor comes from a man younger than 35 with HIV. The specimen comprised unsorted PBMCs, sampled 0.3 years after starting antiretroviral therapy. The chain has TRBV11-2 and TRBJ1-2, with a possible D match to TRBD1 (5 bases). The CDR3 DNA follows: TGTGCCAGCAGCTTAAACAGGATCTATGGCTACACCTTC. Its translation is CASSLNRIYGYTF.